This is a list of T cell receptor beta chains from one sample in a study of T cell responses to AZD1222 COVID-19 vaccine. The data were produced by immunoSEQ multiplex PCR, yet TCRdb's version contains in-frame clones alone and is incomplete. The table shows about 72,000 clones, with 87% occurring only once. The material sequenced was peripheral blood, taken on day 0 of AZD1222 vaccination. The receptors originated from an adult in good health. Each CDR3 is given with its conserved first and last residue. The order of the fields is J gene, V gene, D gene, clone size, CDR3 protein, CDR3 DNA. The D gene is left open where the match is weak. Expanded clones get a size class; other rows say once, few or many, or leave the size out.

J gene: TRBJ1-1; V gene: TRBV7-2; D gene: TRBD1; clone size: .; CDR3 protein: CASSPQQGVTTEAFF; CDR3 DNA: TGTGCCAGCAGTCCTCAACAGGGGGTGACCACTGAAGCTTTCTTT
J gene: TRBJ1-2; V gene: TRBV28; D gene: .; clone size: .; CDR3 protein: CASSLARALSRYYGYTF; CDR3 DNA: TGTGCCAGCAGTTTGGCCAGAGCCCTCTCTCGCTACTATGGCTACACCTTC
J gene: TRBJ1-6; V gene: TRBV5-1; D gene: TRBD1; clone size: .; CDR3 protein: CASSLMGQGAFSYNSPLHF; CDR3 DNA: TGCGCCAGCAGCTTGATGGGACAGGGGGCTTTCTCCTATAATTCACCCCTCCACTTT
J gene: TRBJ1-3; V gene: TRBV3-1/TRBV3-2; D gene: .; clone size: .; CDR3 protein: CASSHTGNTIYF; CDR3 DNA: TGTGCCAGCAGCCATACAGGAAACACCATATATTTT
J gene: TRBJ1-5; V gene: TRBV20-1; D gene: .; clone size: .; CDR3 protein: CSASRAEAARNQPQHF; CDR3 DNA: TGCAGTGCTAGTAGGGCCGAGGCAGCTCGTAATCAGCCCCAGCATTTT
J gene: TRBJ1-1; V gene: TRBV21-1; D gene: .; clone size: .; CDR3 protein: CASSNLGSGTEAFF; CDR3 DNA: TGTGCCAGCAGCAATTTAGGCTCGGGGACTGAAGCTTTCTTT
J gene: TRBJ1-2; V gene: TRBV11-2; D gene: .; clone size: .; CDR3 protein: CASSLSGGEYYGYTF; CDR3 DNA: TGTGCCAGCAGCTTAAGTGGGGGAGAGTACTATGGCTACACCTTC
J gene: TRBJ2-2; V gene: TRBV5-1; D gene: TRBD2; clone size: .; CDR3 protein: CASSLQAGVTGELFF; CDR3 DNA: TGCGCCAGCAGCTTGCAAGCGGGGGTTACCGGGGAGCTGTTTTTT
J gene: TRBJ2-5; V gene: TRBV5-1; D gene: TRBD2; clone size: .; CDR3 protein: CASSPQAGSTETQYF; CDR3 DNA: TGCGCCAGCAGCCCCCAAGCGGGGAGTACGGAGACCCAGTACTTC
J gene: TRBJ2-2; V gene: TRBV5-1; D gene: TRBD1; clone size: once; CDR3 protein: CASTWTGGLNGELFF; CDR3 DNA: TGCGCCAGCACCTGGACAGGGGGCTTAAACGGGGAGCTGTTTTTT
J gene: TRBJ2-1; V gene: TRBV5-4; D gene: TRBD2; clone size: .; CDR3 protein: CASSTGLAGAYNEQFF; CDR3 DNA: TGTGCCAGCAGCACTGGACTAGCGGGGGCCTACAATGAGCAGTTCTTC
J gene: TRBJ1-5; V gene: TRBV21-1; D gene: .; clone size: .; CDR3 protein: CASSTFTGIRRQPQHF; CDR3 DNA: TGTGCCAGCAGCACTTTTACAGGGATTCGGCGTCAGCCCCAGCATTTT
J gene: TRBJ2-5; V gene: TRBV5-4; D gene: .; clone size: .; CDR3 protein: CASSLAGKETQYF; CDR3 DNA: TGTGCCAGCAGCTTGGCTGGAAAAGAGACCCAGTACTTC
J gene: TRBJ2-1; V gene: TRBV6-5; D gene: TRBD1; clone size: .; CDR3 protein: CASTTFRDSEQFF; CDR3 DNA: TGTGCCAGCACCACCTTCCGGGACAGTGAGCAGTTCTTC
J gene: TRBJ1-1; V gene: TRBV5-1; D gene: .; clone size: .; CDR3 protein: CASRRGEGGRGEAFF; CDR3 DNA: TGCGCCAGCAGAAGGGGAGAGGGAGGGCGCGGTGAAGCTTTCTTT
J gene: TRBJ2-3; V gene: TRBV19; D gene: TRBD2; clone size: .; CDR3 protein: CASSSLEAGGTDTQYF; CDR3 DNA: TGTGCCAGTAGTTCCCTTGAGGCGGGGGGCACAGATACGCAGTATTTT
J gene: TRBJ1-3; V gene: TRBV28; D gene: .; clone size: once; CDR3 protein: CASSRAGGNTIYF; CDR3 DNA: TGTGCCAGCTCCAGGGCCGGGGGAAACACCATATATTTT
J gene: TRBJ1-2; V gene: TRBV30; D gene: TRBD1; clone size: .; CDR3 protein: CAWSVGGYYGYTF; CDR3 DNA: TGTGCCTGGAGTGTAGGGGGCTACTATGGCTACACCTTC
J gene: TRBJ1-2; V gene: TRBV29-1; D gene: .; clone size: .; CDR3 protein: CSVAPGAGSNYGYTF; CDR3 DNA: TGCAGCGTTGCACCCGGGGCGGGGAGCAACTATGGCTACACCTTC
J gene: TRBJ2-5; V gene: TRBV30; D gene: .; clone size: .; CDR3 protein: CAWSSPTLTGKETQYF; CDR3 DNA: TGTGCCTGGAGTTCCCCAACCTTAACAGGGAAGGAGACCCAGTACTTC
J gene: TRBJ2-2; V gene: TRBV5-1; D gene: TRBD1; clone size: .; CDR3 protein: CASSPDPGGTGELFF; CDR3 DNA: TGCGCCAGCAGCCCCGACCCAGGGGGCACCGGGGAGCTGTTTTTT
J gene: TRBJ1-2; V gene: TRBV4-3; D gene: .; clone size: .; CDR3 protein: CASSQDRGPYGYTF; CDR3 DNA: TGCGCCAGCAGCCAAGATAGGGGCCCCTATGGCTACACCTTC
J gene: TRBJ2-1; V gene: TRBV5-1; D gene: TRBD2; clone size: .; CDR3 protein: CASSFGGGYNEQFF; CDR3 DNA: TGCGCCAGCAGCTTCGGCGGGGGCTACAATGAGCAGTTCTTC
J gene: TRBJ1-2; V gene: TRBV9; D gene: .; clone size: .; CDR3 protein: CASSAIPPGRYTF; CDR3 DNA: TGTGCCAGCAGCGCAATACCCCCAGGGCGCTACACCTTC
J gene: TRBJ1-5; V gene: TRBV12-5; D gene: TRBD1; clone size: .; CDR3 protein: CASGKGAGNQPQHF; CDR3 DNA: TGTGCTAGTGGCAAGGGGGCCGGCAATCAGCCCCAGCATTTT
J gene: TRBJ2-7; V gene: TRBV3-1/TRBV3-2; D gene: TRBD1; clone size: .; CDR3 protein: CASSQVPPRQGSYEQYF; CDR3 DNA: TGTGCCAGCAGCCAAGTACCCCCCAGACAGGGAAGCTACGAGCAGTACTTC
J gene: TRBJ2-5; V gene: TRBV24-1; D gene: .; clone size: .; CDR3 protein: CATSDSSSQETQYF; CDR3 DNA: TGTGCCACCAGTGATTCCAGTAGCCAAGAGACCCAGTACTTC
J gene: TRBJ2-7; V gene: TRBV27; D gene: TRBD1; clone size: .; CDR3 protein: CASSTRGTGIYEQYF; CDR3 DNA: TGTGCCAGCAGTACCCGCGGGACAGGTATTTACGAGCAGTACTTC